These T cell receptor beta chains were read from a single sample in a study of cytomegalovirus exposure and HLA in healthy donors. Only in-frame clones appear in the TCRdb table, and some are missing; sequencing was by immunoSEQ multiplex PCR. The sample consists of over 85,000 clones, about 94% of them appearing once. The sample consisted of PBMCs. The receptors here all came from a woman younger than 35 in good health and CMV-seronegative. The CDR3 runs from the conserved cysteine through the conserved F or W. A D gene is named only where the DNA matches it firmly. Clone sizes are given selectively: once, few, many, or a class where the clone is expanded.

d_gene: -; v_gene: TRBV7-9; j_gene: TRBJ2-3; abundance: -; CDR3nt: TGTGCCAGCAGCTTACAGGGATCCACAGATACGCAGTATTTT; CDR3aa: CASSLQGSTDTQYF
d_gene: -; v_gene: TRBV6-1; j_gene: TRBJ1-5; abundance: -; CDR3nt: TGTGCCAGCAGTGAAGGGCGGGGGCAGCCCCAGCATTTT; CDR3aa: CASSEGRGQPQHF
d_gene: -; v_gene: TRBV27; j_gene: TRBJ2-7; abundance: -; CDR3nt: TGTGCCAGCAGTTTTTTCGCGGGACAGACACCCTACGAGCAGTACTTC; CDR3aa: CASSFFAGQTPYEQYF
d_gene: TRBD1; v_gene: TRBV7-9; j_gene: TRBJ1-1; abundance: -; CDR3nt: TGTGCCAGCAGTCGACAGGGGAGCACTGAAGCTTTCTTT; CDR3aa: CASSRQGSTEAFF
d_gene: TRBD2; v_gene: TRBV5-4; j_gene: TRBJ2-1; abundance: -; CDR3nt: TGTGCCAGCAGCTTAGTGGGACTAGTATTCGATGAGCAGTTCTTC; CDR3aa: CASSLVGLVFDEQFF
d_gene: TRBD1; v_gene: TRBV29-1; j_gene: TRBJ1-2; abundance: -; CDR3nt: TGCAGCGCCAAGGAGGGGACAGTCTATGGCTACACCTTC; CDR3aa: CSAKEGTVYGYTF
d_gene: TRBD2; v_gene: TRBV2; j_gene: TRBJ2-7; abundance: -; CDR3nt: TGTGCCAGCAGGGGGACTAGCGGGACCTACGAGCAGTACTTC; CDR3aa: CASRGTSGTYEQYF
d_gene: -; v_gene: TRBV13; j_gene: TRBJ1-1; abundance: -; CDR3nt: TGTGCCAGCAGTGGGCGGGCCTTGAACACTGAAGCTTTCTTT; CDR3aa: CASSGRALNTEAFF
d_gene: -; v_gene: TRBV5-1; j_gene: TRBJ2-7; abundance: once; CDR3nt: TGCGCCAGCAGCCGGGGGGACAACTCCTACGAGCAGTACTTC; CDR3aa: CASSRGDNSYEQYF
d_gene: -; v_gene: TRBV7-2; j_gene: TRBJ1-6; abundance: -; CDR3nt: TGTGCCAGCAACGAAGGGGAGGGGAGCTCCTATAATTCACCCCTCCACTTT; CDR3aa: CASNEGEGSSYNSPLHF
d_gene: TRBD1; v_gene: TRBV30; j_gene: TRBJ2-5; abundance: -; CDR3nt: TGTGCCTGGAGTATTGACAGGGGGGGAGAGACCCAGTACTTC; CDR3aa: CAWSIDRGGETQYF
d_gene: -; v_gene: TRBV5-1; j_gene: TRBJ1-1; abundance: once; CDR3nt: TGCGCCAGCAGCCCCGGGCGGGGGGCGAACACTGAAGCTTTCTTT; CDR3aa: CASSPGRGANTEAFF
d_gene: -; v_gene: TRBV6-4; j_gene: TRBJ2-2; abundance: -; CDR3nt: TGTGCCAGCAGTGACTCGACCAGGGGAAGCACCGGGGAGCTGTTTTTT; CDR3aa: CASSDSTRGSTGELFF
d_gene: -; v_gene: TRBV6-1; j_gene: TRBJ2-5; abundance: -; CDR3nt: TGTGCCAGCATTCGCTGGACAGAGGGTGGAGAGACCCAGTACTTC; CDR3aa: CASIRWTEGGETQYF
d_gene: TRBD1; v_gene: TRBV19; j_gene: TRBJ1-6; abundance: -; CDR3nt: TGTGCCAGTAGTACGGAGACAGGGGGTAATTCACCCCTCCACTTT; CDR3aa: CASSTETGGNSPLHF
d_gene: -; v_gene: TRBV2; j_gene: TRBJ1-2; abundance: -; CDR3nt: TGTGCCAGCAGTGAATCCAGGGCGGGGTATGGCTACACCTTC; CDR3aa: CASSESRAGYGYTF
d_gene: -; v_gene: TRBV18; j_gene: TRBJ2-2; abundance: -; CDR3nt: TGTGCCAGCTCACCAGACAGGTTGGACACCGGGGAGCTGTTTTTT; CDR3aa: CASSPDRLDTGELFF
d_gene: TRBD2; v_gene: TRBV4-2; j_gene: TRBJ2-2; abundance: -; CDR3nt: TGTGCCAGCAGCCTCTCCGGGACTAGCGGTCGCAGGGAGCTGTTTTTT; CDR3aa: CASSLSGTSGRRELFF
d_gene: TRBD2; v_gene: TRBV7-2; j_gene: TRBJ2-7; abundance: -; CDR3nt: TGTGCCAGCAGCTTAGCAGGGGGGGTAGCGGGAATGTACGAGCAGTACTTC; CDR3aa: CASSLAGGVAGMYEQYF
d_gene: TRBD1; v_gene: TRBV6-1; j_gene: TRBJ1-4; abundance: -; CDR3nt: TGTGCCAGCAGTGATGACGCAGGGGGTAATGAAAAACTGTTTTTT; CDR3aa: CASSDDAGGNEKLFF
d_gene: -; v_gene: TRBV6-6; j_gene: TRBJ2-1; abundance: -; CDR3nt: TGTGCCAGCAGTTACTCGCTAGCGCTTAATGAGCAGTTCTTC; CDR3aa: CASSYSLALNEQFF
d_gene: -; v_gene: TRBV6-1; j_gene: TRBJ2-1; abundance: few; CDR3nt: TGTGCCAGCGGACAGACCGAAACCAATGAGCAGTTCTTC; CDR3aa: CASGQTETNEQFF
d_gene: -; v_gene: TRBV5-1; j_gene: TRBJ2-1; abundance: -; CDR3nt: TGCGCCAGCAGCTATCTAGCGAAAAATGAGCAGTTCTTC; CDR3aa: CASSYLAKNEQFF
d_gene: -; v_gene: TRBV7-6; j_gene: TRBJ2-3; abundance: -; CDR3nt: TGTGCCAGCAGCTTAGCCGGGGGCACAGATACGCAGTATTTT; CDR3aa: CASSLAGGTDTQYF
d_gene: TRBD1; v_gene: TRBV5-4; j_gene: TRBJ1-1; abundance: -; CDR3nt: TGTGCCAGCAGCTTGGGGGGACAGGGGGGAGCGGCTTTCTTT; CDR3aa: CASSLGGQGGAAFF
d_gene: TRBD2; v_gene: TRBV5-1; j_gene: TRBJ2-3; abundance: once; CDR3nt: TGCGCCAGCAGCTTGACTAGCGGGGTTTCAGATACGCAGTATTTT; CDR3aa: CASSLTSGVSDTQYF
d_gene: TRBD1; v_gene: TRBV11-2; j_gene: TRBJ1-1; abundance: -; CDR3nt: TGTGCCAGCAGCTGGCCAGGGGGCACTGAAGCTTTCTTT; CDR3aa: CASSWPGGTEAFF
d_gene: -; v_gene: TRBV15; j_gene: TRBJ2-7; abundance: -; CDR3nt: TGTGCCACCAGCAGAGATTTTGAGAGCGAGCAGTACTTC; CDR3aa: CATSRDFESEQYF
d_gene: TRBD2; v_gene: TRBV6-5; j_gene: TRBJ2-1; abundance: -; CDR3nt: TGTGCCAGCAGTCCCCAAGGGGAGGGCTACAATGAGCAGTTCTTC; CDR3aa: CASSPQGEGYNEQFF
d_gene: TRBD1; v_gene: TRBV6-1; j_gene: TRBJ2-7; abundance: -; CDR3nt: TGTGCCAGCAGTTTAGGGACAGGGTTCTACGAGCAGTACTTC; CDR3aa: CASSLGTGFYEQYF
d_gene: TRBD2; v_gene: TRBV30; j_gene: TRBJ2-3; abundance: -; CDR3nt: TGTGCCTGGAGTGGCATAGCGGGAGGGCCGGGATATACGCAGTATTTT; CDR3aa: CAWSGIAGGPGYTQYF
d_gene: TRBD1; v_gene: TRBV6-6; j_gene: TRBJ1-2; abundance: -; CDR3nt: TGTGCCAGCAGGGCGGGACAGGGGCAGGGCTACACCTTC; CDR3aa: CASRAGQGQGYTF
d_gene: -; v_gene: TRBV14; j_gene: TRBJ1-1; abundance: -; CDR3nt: TGTGCCAGCAGCCAAGCAGGTTACACTGAAGCTTTCTTT; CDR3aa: CASSQAGYTEAFF
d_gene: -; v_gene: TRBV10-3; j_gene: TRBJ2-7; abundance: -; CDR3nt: TGTGCCATCAGTGGCGAGTCCTACGAGCAGTACTTC; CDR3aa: CAISGESYEQYF
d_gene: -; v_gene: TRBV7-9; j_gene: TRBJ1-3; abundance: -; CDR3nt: TGTGCCAGCAGCTTAGAGCGGAGTGGTGGAAACACCATATATTTT; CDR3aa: CASSLERSGGNTIYF
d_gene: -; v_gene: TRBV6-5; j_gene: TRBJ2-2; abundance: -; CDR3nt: TGTGCCAGCAGTTACTTCGGGAGAGAGGGCGGGGAGCTGTTTTTT; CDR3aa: CASSYFGREGGELFF
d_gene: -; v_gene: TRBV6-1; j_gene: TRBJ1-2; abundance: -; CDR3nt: TGTGCCAGCAGTTATTCCGACAGTTATGGCTACACCTTC; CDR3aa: CASSYSDSYGYTF
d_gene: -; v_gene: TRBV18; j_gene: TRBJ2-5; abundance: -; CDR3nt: TGTGCCAGCTCACCACGCGCAGGGGTAGATCAAGAGACCCAGTACTTC; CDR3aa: CASSPRAGVDQETQYF
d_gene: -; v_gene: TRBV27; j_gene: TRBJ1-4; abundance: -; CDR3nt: TGTGCCAGCAGTTCGGGCTGGGGCCCTAATGAAAAACTGTTTTTT; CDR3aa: CASSSGWGPNEKLFF
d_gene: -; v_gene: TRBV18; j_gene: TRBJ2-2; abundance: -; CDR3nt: TGTGCCAGCTCACTATCCGGGGAGCTGTTTTTT; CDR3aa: CASSLSGELFF
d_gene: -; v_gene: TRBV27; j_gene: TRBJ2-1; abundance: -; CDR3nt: TGTGCCAGCAGTTTGTTTTCGGGGAGGGGGGCCTACAATGAGCAGTTCTTC; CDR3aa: CASSLFSGRGAYNEQFF
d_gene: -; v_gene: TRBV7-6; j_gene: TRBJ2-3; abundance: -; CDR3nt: TGTGCCAGCAGCGGAGGGACTGTCGATACGCAGTATTTT; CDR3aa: CASSGGTVDTQYF